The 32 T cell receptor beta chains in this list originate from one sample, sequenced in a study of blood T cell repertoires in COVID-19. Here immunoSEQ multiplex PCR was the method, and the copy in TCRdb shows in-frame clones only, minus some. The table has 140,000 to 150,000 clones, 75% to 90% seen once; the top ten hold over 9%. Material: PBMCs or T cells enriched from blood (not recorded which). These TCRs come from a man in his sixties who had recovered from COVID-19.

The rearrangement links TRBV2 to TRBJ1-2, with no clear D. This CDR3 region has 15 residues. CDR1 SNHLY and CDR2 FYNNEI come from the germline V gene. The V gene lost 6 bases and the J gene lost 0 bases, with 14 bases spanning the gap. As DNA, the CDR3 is TGTGCCAGCAGCCTCGATCAGGCGACTAACTATGGCTACACCTTC. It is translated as CASSLDQATNYGYTF.

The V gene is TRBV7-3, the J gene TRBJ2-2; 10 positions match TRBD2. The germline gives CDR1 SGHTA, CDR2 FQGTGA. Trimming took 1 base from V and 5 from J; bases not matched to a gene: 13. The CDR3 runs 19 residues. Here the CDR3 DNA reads TGTGCCAGCAGCTTAAGGGGTCCGTCTAGCGGGAGTCTGACCGGGGAGCTGTTTTTT. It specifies CASSLRGPSSGSLTGELFF.

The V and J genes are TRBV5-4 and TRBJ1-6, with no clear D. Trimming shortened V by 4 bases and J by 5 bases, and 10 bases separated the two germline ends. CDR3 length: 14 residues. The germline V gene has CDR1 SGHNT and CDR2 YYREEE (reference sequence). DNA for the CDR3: TGTGCCAGCAGCACCACAGAAAATAATTCACCCCTCCACTTT. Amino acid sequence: CASSTTENNSPLHF.

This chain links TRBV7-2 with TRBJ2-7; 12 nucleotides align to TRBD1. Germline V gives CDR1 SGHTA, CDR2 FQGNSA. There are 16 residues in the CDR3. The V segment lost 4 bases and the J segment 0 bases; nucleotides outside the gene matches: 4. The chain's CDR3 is CASSSPGQGASYEQYF. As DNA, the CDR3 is TGTGCCAGCAGCTCCCCGGGACAGGGGGCCTCCTACGAGCAGTACTTC.

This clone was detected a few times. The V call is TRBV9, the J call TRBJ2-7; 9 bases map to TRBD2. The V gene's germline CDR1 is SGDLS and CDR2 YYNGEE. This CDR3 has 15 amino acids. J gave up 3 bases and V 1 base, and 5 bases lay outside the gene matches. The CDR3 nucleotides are TGTGCCAGCAGCGTAAGTCTAGCGGGGAACTACGAGCAGTACTTC. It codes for CASSVSLAGNYEQYF.

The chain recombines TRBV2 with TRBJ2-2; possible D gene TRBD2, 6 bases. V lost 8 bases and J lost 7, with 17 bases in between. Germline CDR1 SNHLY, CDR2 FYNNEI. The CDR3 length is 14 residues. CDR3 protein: CASGEDLDDGELFF. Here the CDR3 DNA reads TGTGCCAGCGGGGAGGACCTGGACGACGGGGAGCTGTTTTTT.

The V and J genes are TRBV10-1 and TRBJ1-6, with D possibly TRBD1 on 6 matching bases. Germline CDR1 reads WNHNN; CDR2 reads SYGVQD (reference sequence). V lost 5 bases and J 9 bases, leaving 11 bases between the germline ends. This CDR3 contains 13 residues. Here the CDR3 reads CASSMGAGSPLHF. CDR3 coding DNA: TGCGCCAGCAGTATGGGGGCTGGTTCACCCCTCCACTTT.

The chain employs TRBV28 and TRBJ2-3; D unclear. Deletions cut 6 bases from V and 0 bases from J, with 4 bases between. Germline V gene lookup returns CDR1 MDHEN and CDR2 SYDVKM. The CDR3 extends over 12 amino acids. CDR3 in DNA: TGTGCCAGCAGAGCTAGCACAGATACGCAGTATTTT. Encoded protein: CASRASTDTQYF.

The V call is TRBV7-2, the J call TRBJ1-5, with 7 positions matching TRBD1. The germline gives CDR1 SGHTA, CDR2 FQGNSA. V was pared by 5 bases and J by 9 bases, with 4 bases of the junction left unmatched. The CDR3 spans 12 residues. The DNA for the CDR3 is TGTGCCAGCAGCGTAAACAGGGGGCCCCAGCATTTT. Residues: CASSVNRGPQHF.

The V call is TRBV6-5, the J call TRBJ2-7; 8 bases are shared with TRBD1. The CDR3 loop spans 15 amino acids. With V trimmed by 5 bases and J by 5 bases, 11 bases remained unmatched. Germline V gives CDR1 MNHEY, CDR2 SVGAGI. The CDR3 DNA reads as TGTGCCAGCAGTCGACAGGGGCGCCTGGGGAACGAGCAGTACTTC. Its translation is CASSRQGRLGNEQYF.

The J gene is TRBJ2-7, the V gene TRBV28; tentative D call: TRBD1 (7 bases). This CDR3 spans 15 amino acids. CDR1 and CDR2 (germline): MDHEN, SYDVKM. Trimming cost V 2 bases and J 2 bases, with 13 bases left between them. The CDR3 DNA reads TGTGCCAGCAGTTTAGGGGGGACAGCGGCCTACGAGCAGTACTTC. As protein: CASSLGGTAAYEQYF.

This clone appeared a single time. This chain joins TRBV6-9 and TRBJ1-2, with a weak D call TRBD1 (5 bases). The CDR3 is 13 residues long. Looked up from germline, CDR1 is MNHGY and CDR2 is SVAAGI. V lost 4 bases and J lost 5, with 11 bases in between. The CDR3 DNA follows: TGTGCCAGCAGTTTGGACAATTCATATGGCTACACCTTC. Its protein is CASSLDNSYGYTF.

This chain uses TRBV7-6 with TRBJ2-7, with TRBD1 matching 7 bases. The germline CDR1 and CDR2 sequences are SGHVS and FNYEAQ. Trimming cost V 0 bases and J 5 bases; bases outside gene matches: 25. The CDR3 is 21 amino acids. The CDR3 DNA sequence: TGTGCCAGCAGCTTAGCGCCCCCGGGACAGATACTAGGGCGCATGGGGCACGAGCAGTACTTC. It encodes CASSLAPPGQILGRMGHEQYF.

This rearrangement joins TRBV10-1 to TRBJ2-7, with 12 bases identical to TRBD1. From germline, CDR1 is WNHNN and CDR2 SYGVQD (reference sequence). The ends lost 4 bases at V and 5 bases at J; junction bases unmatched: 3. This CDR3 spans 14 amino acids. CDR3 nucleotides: TGCGCCAGCAGTGGGGGACAGGGGGCGGACGAGCAGTACTTC. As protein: CASSGGQGADEQYF.

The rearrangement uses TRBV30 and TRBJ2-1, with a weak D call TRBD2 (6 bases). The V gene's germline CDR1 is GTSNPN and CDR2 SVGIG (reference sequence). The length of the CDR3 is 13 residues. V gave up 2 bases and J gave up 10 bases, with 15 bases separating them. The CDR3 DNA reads TGTGCCTGGAGTCCCCGGGAGAGCGGAGAGCAGTTCTTC. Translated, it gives CAWSPRESGEQFF.

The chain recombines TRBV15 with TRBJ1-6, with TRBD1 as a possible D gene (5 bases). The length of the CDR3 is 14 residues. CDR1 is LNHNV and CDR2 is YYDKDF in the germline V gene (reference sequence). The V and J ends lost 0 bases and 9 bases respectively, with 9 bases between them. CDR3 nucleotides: TGTGCCACCAGCAGAGATGGCGGGGGTTCACCCCTCCACTTT. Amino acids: CATSRDGGGSPLHF.

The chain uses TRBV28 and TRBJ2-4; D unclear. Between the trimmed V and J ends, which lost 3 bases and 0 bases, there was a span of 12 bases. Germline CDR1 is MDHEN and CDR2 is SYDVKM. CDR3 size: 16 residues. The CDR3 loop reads CASSLGRLIAKNIQYF. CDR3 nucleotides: TGTGCCAGCAGTTTGGGCAGATTAATAGCCAAAAACATTCAGTACTTC.

The CDR3 sequence is CASKPGQGTYEQYF. CDR3 coding DNA: TGTGCCAGTAAGCCGGGACAGGGCACCTACGAGCAGTACTTC. The chain carries TRBV19 and TRBJ2-7, with 9 positions matching TRBD1. This CDR3 contains 14 residues. The J segment lost 2 bases and the V segment lost 7 bases, leaving 6 bases of the junction unmatched. Germline V lookup: CDR1 LNHDA, CDR2 SQIVND (reference sequence).

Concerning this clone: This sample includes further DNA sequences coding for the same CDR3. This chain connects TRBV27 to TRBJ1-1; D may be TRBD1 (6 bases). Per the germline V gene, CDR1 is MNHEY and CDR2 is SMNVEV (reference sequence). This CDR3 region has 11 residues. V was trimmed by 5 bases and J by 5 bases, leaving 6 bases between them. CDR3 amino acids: CASSRGTEAFF. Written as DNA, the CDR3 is TGTGCCAGCAGTAGGGGGACTGAAGCTTTCTTT.

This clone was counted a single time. CDR3: CASSRRDEKLFF. For the CDR3, the DNA is TGTGCCAGCAGCCGGAGGGATGAAAAACTGTTTTTT. The rearrangement uses TRBV16 and TRBJ1-4; no clear D gene. The length of the CDR3 is 12 residues. V gave up 4 bases and J gave up 6 bases, with 6 bases separating them. Germline CDR1 reads KGHSY; CDR2 reads FQNENV.

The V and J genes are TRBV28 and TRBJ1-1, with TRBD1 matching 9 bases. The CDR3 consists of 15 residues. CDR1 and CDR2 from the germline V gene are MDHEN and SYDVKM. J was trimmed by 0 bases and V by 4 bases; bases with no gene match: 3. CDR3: CASSSGQGMNTEAFF. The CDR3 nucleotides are TGTGCCAGCAGTTCCGGACAGGGGATGAACACTGAAGCTTTCTTT.

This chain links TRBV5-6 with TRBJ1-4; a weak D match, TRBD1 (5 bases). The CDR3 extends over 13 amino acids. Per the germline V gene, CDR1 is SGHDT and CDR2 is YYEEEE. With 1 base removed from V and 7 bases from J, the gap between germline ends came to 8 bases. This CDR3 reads CASSLQGGEKLFF. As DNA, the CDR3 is TGTGCCAGCAGCTTGCAGGGAGGTGAAAAACTGTTTTTT.

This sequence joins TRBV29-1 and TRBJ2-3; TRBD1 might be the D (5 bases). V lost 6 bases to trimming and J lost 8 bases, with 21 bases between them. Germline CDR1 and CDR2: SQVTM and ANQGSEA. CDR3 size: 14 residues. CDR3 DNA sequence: TGCAGCGTCCATGGGGCCGTGCCCCGTGGTACGCAGTATTTT. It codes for CSVHGAVPRGTQYF.

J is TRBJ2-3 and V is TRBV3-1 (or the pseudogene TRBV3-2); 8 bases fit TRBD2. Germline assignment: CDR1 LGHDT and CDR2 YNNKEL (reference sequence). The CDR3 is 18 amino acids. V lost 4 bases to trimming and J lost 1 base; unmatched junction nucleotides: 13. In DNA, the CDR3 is TGTGCCAGCAGCCCGTGGTTAGTAGCGGGATGGGGCACAGATACGCAGTATTTT. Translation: CASSPWLVAGWGTDTQYF.

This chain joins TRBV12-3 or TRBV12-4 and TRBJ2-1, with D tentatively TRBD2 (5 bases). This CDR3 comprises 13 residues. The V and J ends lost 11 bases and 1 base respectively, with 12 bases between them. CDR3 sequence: CAAARGSYNEQFF. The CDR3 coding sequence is TGTGCCGCGGCCCGGGGATCCTACAATGAGCAGTTCTTC.

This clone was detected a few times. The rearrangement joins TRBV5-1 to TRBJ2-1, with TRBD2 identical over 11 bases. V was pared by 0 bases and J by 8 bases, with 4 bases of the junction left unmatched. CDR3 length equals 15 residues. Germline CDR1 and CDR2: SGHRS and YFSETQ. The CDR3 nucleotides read TGCGCCAGCAGCTTGGGACTAGCGGGGATCGATGAGCAGTTCTTC. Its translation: CASSLGLAGIDEQFF.

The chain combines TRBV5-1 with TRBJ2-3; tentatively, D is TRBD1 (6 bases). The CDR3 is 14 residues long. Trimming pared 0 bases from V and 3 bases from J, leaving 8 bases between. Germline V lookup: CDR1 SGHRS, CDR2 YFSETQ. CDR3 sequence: CASSLVQGTDTQYF. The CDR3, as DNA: TGCGCCAGCAGCTTGGTTCAGGGGACAGATACGCAGTATTTT.

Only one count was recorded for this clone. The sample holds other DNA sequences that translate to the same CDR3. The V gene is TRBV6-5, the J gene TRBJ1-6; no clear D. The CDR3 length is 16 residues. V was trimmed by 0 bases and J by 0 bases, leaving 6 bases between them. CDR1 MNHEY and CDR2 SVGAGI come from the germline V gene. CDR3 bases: TGTGCCAGCAGTTACTCAGGGAGCTCCTATAATTCACCCCTCCACTTT. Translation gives CASSYSGSSYNSPLHF.

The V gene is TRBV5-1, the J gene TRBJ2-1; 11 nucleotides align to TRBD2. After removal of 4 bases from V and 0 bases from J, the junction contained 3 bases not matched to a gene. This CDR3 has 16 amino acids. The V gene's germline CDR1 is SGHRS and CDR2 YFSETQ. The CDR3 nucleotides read TGCGCCAGCAGCGAACTAGCGGGGGACTCCTACAATGAGCAGTTCTTC. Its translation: CASSELAGDSYNEQFF.

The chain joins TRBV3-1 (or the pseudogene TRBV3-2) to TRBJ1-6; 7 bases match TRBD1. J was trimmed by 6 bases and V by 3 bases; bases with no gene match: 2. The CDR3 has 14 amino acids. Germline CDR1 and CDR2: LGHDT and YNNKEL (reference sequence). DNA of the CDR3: TGTGCCAGCAGCCAGACAGGGTCTAATTCACCCCTCCACTTT. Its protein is CASSQTGSNSPLHF.

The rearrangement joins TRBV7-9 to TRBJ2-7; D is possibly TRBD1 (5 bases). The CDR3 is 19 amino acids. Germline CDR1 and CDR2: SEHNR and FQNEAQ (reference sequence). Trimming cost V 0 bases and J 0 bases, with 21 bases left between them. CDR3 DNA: TGTGCCAGCAGCTTAGCGCCCGCAGGACACCCCACCCACTCCTACGAGCAGTACTTC. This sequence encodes CASSLAPAGHPTHSYEQYF.

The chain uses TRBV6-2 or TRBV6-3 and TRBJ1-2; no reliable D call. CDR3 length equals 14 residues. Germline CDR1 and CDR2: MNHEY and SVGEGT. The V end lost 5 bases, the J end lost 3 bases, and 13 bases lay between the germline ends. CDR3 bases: TGTGCCAGCAGTCATTCAGGATCCCACTATGGCTACACCTTC. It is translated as CASSHSGSHYGYTF.